This T cell receptor beta chain was sequenced in a study of cytomegalovirus exposure and HLA in healthy donors. General study points: The authors assumed roughly uniform sequencing depth across donors for presence/absence analyses.

The CDR3 has 15 residues. The V gene's germline CDR1 is SGHRS and CDR2 YFSETQ. The junction had 6 bases not matched to a gene; V was cut back by 0 bases and J by 4 bases. This clone has only one observation. What it binds is unknown. With 60 Vbeta and 13 Jbeta primers, the PCR was carried out. Source study methods: Unique TCR beta chains numbered 80 million to 95 million in a later analysis, with roughly 9.9 million shared. Repertoires were generated with immunoSEQ multiplex PCR, while TCRdb's copy carries only in-frame clones and drops some. V, J and clone size reflect that table, while D and trimming were determined from the DNA. The data hold 150,000 to 200,000 clones, with around 80% observed a single time.

This clonotype was sampled from a girl between 5 and 17 years old in good health and CMV-seropositive. The chain links TRBV5-1 to TRBJ1-1, with 7 nucleotides matching TRBD1. What was sequenced was PBMCs. The CDR3 loop is CASSLGVRDSTEAFF. The CDR3 nucleotides read TGCGCCAGCAGCTTGGGGGTCCGGGACAGCACTGAAGCTTTCTTT.